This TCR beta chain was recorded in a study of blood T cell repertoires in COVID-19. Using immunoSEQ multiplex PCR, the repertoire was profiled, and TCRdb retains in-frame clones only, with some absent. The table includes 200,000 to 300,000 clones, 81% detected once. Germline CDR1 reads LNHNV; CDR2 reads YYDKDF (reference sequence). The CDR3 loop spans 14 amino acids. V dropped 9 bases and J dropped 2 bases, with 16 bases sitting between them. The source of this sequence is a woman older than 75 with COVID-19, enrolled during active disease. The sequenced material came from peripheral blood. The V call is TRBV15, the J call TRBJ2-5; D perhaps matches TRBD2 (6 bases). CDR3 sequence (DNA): TGTGCCACGACTCTAGCGTACGGGCAAGAGACCCAGTACTTC. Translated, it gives CATTLAYGQETQYF.